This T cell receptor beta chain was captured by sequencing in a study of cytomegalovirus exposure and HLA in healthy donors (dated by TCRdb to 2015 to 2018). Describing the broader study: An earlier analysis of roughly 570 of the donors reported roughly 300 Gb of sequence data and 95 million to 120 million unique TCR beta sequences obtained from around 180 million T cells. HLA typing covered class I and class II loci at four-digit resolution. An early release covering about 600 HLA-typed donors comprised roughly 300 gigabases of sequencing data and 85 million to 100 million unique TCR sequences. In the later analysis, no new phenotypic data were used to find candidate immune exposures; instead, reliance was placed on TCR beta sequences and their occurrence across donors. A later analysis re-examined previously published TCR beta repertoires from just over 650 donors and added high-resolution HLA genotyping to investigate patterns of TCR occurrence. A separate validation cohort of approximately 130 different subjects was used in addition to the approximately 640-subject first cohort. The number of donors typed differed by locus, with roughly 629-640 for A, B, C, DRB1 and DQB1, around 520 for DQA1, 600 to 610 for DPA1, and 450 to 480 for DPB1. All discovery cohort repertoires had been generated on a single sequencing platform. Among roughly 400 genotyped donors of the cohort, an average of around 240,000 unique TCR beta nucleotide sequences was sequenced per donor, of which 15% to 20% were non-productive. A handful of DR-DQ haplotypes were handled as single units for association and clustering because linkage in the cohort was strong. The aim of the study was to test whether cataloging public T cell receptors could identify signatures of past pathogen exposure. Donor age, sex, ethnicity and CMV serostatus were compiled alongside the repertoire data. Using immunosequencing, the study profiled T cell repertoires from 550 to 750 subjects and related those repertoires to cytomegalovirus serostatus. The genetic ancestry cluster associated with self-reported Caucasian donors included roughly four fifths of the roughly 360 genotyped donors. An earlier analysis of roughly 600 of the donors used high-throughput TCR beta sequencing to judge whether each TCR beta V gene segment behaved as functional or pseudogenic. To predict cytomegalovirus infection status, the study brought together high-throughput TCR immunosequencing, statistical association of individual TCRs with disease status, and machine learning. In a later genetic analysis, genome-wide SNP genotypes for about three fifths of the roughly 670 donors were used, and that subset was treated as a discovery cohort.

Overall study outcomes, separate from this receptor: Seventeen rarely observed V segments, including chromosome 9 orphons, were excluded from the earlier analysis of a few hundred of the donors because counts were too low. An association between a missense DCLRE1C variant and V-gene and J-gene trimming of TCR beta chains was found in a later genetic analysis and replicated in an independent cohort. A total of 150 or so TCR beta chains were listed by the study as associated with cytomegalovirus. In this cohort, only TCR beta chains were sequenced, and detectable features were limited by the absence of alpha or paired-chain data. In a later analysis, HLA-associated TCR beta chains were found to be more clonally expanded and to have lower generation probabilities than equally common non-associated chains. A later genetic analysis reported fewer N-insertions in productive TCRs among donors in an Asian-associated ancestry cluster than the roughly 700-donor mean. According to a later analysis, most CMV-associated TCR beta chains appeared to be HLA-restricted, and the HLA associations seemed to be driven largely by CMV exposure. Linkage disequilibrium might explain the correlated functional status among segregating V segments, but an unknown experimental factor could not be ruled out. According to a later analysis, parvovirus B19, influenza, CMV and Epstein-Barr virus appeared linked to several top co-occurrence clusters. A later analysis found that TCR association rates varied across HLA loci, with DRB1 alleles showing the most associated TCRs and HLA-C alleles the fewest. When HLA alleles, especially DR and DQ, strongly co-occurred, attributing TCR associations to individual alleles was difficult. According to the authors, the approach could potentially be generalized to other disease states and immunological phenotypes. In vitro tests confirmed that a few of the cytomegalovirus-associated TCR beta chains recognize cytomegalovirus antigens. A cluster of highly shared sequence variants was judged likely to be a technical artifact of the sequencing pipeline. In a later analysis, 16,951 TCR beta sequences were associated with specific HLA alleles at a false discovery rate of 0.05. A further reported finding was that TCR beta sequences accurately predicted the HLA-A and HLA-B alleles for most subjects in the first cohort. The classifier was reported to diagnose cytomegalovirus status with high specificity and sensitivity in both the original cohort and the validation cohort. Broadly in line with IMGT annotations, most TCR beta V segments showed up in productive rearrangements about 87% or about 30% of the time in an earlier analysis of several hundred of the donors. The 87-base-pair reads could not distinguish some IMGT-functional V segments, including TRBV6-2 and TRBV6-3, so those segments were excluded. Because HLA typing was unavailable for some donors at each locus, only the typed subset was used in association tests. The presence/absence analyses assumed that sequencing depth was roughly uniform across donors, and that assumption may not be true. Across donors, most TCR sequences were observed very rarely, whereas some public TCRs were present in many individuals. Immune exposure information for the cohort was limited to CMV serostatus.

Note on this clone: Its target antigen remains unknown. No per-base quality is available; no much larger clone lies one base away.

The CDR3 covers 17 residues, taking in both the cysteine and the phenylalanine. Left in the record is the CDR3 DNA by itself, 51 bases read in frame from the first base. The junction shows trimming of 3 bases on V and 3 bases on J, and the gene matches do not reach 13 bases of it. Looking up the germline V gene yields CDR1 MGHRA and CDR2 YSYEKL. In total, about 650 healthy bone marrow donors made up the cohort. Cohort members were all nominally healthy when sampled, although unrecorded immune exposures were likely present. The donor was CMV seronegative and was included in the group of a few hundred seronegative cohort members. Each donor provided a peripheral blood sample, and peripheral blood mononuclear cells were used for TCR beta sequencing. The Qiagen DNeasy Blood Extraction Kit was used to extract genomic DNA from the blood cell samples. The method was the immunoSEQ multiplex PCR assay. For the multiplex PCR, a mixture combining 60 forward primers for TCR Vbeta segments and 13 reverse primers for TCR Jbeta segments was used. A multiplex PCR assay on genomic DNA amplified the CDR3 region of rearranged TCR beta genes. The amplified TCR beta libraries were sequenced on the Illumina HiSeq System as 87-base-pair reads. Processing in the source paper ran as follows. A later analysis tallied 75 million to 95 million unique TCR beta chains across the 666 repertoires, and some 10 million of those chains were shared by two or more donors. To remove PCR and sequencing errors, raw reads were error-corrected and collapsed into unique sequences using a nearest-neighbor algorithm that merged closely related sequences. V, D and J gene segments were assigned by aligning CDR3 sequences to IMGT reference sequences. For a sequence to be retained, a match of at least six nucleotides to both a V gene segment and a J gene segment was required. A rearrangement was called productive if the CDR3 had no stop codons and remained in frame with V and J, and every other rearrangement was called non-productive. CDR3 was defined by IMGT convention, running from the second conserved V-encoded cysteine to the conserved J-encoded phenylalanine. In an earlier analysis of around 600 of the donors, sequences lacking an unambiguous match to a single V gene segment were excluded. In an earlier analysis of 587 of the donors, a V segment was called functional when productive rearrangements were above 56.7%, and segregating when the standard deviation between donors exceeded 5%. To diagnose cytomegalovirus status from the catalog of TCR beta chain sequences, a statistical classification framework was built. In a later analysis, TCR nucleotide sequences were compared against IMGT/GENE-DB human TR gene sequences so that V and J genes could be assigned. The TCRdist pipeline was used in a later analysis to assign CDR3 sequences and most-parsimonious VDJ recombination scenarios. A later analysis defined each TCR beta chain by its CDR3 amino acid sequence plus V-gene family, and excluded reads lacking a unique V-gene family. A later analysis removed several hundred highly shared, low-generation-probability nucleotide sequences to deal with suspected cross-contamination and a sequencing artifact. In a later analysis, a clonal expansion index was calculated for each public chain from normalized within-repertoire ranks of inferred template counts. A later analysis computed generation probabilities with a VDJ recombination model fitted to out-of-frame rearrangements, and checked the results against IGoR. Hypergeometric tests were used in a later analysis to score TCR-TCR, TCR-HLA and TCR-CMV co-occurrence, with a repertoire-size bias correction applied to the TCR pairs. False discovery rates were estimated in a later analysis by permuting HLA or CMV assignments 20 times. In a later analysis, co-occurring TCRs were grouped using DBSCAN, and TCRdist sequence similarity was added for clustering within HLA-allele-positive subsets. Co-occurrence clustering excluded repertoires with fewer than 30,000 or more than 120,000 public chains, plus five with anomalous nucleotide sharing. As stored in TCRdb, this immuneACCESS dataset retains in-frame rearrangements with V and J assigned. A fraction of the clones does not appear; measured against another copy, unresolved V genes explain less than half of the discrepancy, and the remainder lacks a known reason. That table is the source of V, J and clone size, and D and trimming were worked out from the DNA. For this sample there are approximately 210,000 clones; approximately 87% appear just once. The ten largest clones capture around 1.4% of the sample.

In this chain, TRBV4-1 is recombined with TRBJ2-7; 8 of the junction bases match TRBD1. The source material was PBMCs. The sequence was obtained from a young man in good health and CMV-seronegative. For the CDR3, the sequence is CASSQGDPGQVFYEQYF. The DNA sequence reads TGCGCCAGCAGCCAGGGTGACCCGGGACAGGTTTTCTACGAGCAGTACTTC.